These 6 T cell receptor beta chains were all obtained from the same sample, sequenced in a study of T cells in Graves' hyperthyroidism and ophthalmopathy. What was amplified from RNA transcripts were TCR beta CDR3 regions. The TCR CDR3 first-round RT-PCR relied on the HTBI primer set. TCRdb independently ran MiXCR on the multiplex PCR reads; one entry per CDR3 protein. The repertoire holds 540,000 or so distinct CDR3 sequences, with 15% to 17% as singletons. The sequenced material came from blood. The receptors derive from a woman aged 25 to 39 with Graves' hyperthyroidism.

The genes are TRBV29-1 and TRBJ2-7; no clear D. This CDR3 is built from 13 residues. The germline V gene encodes CDR1 SQVTM and CDR2 ANQGSEA. Trimming removed 5 bases from V and 1 base from J, with 12 bases in between. The CDR3, as DNA: TGCAGCGTTAGGTGGGCCTTATCCTACGAGCAGTACTTC. This gives the protein CSVRWALSYEQYF.

This clonotype has only one observation. The chain uses TRBV10-3 and TRBJ2-4; TRBD2 aligns across 8 bases. There are 21 residues in the CDR3. V dropped 2 bases and J dropped 0; count of bases not matched to a gene: 18. Germline V gives CDR1 ENHRY, CDR2 SYGVKD. CDR3 sequence reads: CAISEMGSGVISELAKNIQYF. In DNA, the CDR3 is TGTGCCATCAGTGAGATGGGTAGCGGGGTGATTTCGGAACTAGCCAAAAACATTCAGTACTTC.

This clonotype was counted many times. The CDR3 region is CASRPGPTDTQYF. In DNA form, the CDR3 reads TGTGCCAGCAGACCCGGCCCCACAGATACGCAGTATTTT. V and J are TRBV27 and TRBJ2-3; D is unresolved. Germline V gene sequence: CDR1 MNHEY, CDR2 SMNVEV (reference sequence). V was pared by 6 bases and J by 2 bases, with 9 bases between. The CDR3 loop spans 13 amino acids.

This clonotype was seen a few times. This chain connects TRBV20-1 to TRBJ1-1; the D is unclear. The V end lost 7 bases, the J end lost 1 base, and 7 bases lay between the germline ends. Germline CDR1 and CDR2: DFQATT and SNEGSKA (reference sequence). The CDR3 loop spans 11 amino acids. CDR3 nucleotides: TGCAGTGTGCGGCAGAACACTGAAGCTTTCTTT. Translation gives CSVRQNTEAFF.

This clonotype has ten or more counts. The V call is TRBV5-1, the J call TRBJ2-3; 7 nucleotides line up with TRBD2. Germline CDR1 reads SGHRS; CDR2 reads YFSETQ. J was trimmed by 5 bases and V by 10 bases; bases with no gene match: 10. CDR3 size: 13 residues. The CDR3 region has the DNA TGCGCCGGCCGGCGGGAGAGTGGAGATACGCAGTATTTT. Translated: CAGRRESGDTQYF.

The chain links TRBV6-1 to TRBJ2-3; no clear D. V was cut by 6 bases and J by 0 bases, with 13 bases left in between. Per germline, CDR1 MNHNS and CDR2 SASEGT. The CDR3 contains 15 residues. The CDR3 protein is CASSSNRLSTDTQYF. As DNA, the CDR3 is TGTGCCAGCAGCTCAAACCGTCTTAGCACAGATACGCAGTATTTT.